The entry below gives a single TCR beta chain sequence along with its context. Relative to the germline gene, one junction end is altered; a read error may explain this. The data are from a study of blood T cell repertoires in COVID-19. Study background: Spain, Italy and the United States supplied samples that represented acute and convalescent COVID-19. In each case, the material was cDNA or gDNA derived from T cells, B-cell-depleted T cells, or PBMCs.

In the study's own analysis: Amplified reference gene primers provided the basis for estimating nucleated cell counts. The protocol was immunoSEQ multiplex PCR, while the TCRdb copy is restricted to in-frame clones and leaves out a portion. The DNA gave D and trimming, while V, J and clone size come from that table. The sample has 200,000 or so clones, more than 85% seen once. Germline values: CDR1 SGHRS, CDR2 YFSETQ. The CDR3 has 14 residues. This sequence joins TRBV5-1 and TRBJ2-1; unclear D gene. This TCR derives from a man aged 70-80 years with active or convalescent COVID-19. The material sequenced was peripheral blood. In nucleotides, the CDR3 is TGCGCCAGCACCTTGGGTAGCTCCTACAATGAGCAGTTCTTC. As protein: CASTLGSSYNEQFF.